A selection of T cell receptor beta chains follows, all from one sample in a study of long-term antiretroviral therapy in people with HIV. Libraries were prepared by immunoSEQ multiplex PCR; TCRdb keeps only in-frame clonotypes and omits some of them. The sample shows tens of thousands of clones, roughly 84% of them seen only once. The input for sequencing was unsorted PBMCs, taken 2.4 to 2.5 years after starting antiretroviral therapy. These TCRs come from a man aged 40-55 years with HIV. Each CDR3 is given with its conserved first and last residue. A D gene is named only where the DNA matches it firmly. Clone size is given for some rows only: seen once, a few or many times, or a class if the clone is expanded.

13	TRBV5-1	TRBD1	-	TRBJ2-1	CASSLGTDNEQFF	TGCGCCAGCAGCCTAGGGACAGACAATGAGCAGTTCTTC
13	TRBV5-1	TRBD2	-	TRBJ2-3	CASSLVLGGEQYF	TGCGCCAGCAGCTTGGTCCTGGGAGGGGAGCAGTATTTT
14	TRBV19	-	few	TRBJ1-2	CASSFTRANYGYTF	TGTGCCAGTAGTTTTACACGTGCCAACTATGGCTACACCTTC
12	TRBV27	-	-	TRBJ1-6	CASSPYNSPLHF	TGTGCCAGCAGCCCCTATAATTCACCCCTCCACTTT
15	TRBV6-6	TRBD2	-	TRBJ2-3	CASTGLAVSTDTQYF	TGTGCCAGCACGGGACTAGCGGTTAGCACAGATACGCAGTATTTT
14	TRBV28	-	-	TRBJ2-7	CASGPQGQGPEQYF	TGTGCCAGCGGGCCCCAGGGCCAAGGCCCCGAGCAGTACTTC
12	TRBV29-1	TRBD1	-	TRBJ1-2	CSSQTGDYGYTF	TGCAGCTCACAAACAGGGGACTATGGCTACACCTTC
15	TRBV7-9	TRBD1	-	TRBJ1-4	CASSPTGSYNEKLFF	TGTGCCAGCAGCCCGACAGGGTCCTATAATGAAAAACTGTTTTTT
14	TRBV27	-	-	TRBJ2-7	CASSRDVSSYEQYF	TGTGCCAGCAGCCGGGACGTCAGCTCCTACGAGCAGTACTTC
14	TRBV6-4	TRBD2	-	TRBJ2-2	CASRELASTGELFF	TGTGCCAGCCGCGAACTAGCGAGCACCGGGGAGCTGTTTTTT
18	TRBV11-2	TRBD2	once	TRBJ2-3	CASSRRLVAGETTDTQYF	TGTGCCAGCAGCCGTCGATTAGTAGCGGGGGAGACCACAGATACGCAGTATTTT
16	TRBV4-2	TRBD2	-	TRBJ2-1	CASSQGSSGIYNEQFF	TGTGCCAGCAGCCAAGGGTCTAGCGGGATTTACAATGAGCAGTTCTTC
13	TRBV29-1	-	-	TRBJ2-3	CSVEPTGSGTQYF	TGCAGCGTTGAGCCGACTGGGTCCGGGACGCAGTATTTT
15	TRBV5-1	TRBD2	-	TRBJ2-7	CASSLGGEGTYEQYF	TGCGCCAGCAGCTTGGGAGGGGAGGGGACCTACGAGCAGTACTTC
15	TRBV19	-	-	TRBJ1-5	CASSIERGRYQPQHF	TGTGCCAGTAGTATAGAACGGGGGCGTTATCAGCCCCAGCATTTT
16	TRBV7-2	-	-	TRBJ2-7	CASSLVARVSSYEQYF	TGTGCCAGCAGCTTAGTAGCTCGGGTGTCGTCCTACGAGCAGTACTTC
14	TRBV27	-	-	TRBJ2-7	CASSRIGPTYEQYF	TGTGCCAGCAGTCGCATAGGCCCCACCTACGAGCAGTACTTC
15	TRBV14	TRBD1	-	TRBJ1-1	CASSQDTGANTEAFF	TGTGCCAGCAGCCAAGATACAGGGGCGAACACTGAAGCTTTCTTT
14	TRBV27	-	-	TRBJ1-2	CASSFYPGDDGYTF	TGTGCCAGCAGTTTTTATCCGGGGGACGATGGCTACACCTTC
16	TRBV15	-	-	TRBJ2-7	CATSRDLGAQIYEQYF	TGTGCCACCAGCAGAGATCTAGGGGCCCAAATTTACGAGCAGTACTTC
15	TRBV18	-	-	TRBJ2-2	CASSPPDDGTGELFF	TGTGCCAGCTCACCACCGGACGACGGCACGGGGGAGCTGTTTTTT
16	TRBV2	TRBD1	-	TRBJ1-1	CASSEGDRGVGTEAFF	TGTGCCAGCAGTGAAGGGGACAGGGGTGTTGGCACTGAAGCTTTCTTT
15	TRBV7-2	-	-	TRBJ1-2	CASSLAGAPYQGYTF	TGTGCCAGCAGCTTAGCGGGTGCCCCATATCAAGGCTACACCTTC
14	TRBV2	TRBD1	-	TRBJ2-2	CASSDLDRAGELFF	TGTGCCAGCAGTGATTTGGACAGGGCCGGGGAGCTGTTTTTT
16	TRBV6-1	TRBD2	-	TRBJ2-5	CASSEGLAGTQETQYF	TGTGCCAGCAGTGAAGGGCTAGCGGGGACCCAAGAGACCCAGTACTTC
15	TRBV15	-	-	TRBJ1-5	CATSREEGSNQPQHF	TGTGCCACCAGCAGAGAAGAGGGAAGCAATCAGCCCCAGCATTTT
14	TRBV10-3	-	-	TRBJ1-1	CATNPTSGNTEAFF	TGTGCCACCAATCCTACCTCGGGGAACACTGAAGCTTTCTTT